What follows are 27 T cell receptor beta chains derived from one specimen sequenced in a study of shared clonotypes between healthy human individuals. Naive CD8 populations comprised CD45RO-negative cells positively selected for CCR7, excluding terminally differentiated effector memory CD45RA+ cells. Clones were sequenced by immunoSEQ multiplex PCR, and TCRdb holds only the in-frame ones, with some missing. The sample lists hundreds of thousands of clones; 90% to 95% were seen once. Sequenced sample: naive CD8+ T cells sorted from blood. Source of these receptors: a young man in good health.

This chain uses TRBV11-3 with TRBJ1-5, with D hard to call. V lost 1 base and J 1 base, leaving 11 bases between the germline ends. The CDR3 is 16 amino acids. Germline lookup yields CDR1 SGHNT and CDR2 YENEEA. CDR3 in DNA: TGTGCCAGCAGCTTAGCGCCGCGGGGAAGCAATCAGCCCCAGCATTTT. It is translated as CASSLAPRGSNQPQHF.

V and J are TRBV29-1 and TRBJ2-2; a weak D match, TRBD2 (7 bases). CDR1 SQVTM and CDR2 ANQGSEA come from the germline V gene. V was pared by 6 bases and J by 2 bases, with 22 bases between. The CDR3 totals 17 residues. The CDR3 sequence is CSVGGGGVPINTGELFF. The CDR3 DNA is TGCAGCGTCGGAGGGGGAGGGGTCCCTATCAACACCGGGGAGCTGTTTTTT.

The CDR3 DNA reads as TGTGCCAGCAGCGCGACAGGCAGGGCCGGGGAGCTGTTTTTT. Encoded protein: CASSATGRAGELFF. The V gene is TRBV7-9, the J gene TRBJ2-2, with TRBD1 as a possible D gene (6 bases). The CDR3 consists of 14 residues. Per the germline V gene, CDR1 is SEHNR and CDR2 is FQNEAQ (reference sequence). Deletions cut 5 bases from V and 6 bases from J, with 13 bases between.

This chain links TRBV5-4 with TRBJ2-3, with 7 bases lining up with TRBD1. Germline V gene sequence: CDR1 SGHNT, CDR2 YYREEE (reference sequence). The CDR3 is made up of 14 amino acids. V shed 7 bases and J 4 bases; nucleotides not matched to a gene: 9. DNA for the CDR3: TGTGCCAGCCGGGCAGGGGGTATAGCAGATACGCAGTATTTT. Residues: CASRAGGIADTQYF. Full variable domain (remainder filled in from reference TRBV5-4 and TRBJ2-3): ETGVTQSPTHLIKTRGQQVTLRCSSQSGHNTVSWYQQALGQGPQFIFQYYREEENGRGNFPPRFSGLQFPNYSSELNVNALELDDSALYLCASRAGGIADTQYFGPGTRLTVL.

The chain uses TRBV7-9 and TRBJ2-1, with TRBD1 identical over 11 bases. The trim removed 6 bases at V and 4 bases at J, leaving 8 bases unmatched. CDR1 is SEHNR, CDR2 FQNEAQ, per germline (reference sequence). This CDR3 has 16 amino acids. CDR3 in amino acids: CASSHSGTGGYNEQFF. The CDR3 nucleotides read TGTGCCAGCAGTCATTCCGGGACAGGGGGTTACAATGAGCAGTTCTTC.

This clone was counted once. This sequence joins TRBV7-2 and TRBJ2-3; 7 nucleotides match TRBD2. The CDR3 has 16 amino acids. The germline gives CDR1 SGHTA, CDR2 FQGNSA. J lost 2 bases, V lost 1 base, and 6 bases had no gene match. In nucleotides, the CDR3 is TGTGCCAGCAGCTTAGTCCCTAGCGGAATCACAGATACGCAGTATTTT. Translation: CASSLVPSGITDTQYF.

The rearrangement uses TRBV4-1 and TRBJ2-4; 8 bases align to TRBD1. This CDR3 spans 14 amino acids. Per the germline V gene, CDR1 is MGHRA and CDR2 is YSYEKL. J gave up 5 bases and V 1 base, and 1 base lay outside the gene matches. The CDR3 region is CASSQVGQENIQYF. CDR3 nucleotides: TGCGCCAGCAGCCAAGTGGGACAGGAAAACATTCAGTACTTC.

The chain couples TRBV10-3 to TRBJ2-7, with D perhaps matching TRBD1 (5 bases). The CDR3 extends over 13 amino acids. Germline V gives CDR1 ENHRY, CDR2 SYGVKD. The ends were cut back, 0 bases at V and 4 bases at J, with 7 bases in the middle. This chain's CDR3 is CAISESGVYEQYF. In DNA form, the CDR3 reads TGTGCCATCAGTGAGTCAGGGGTTTACGAGCAGTACTTC.

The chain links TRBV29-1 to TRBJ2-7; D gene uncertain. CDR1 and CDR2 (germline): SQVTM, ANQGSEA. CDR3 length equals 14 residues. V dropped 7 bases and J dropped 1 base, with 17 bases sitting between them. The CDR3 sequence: CSAVLPTASYEQYF. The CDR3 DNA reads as TGCAGCGCCGTACTACCGACTGCATCCTACGAGCAGTACTTC.

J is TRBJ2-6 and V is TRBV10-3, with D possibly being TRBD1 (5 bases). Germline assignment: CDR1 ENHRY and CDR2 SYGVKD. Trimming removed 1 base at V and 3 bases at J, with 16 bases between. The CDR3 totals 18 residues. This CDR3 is CAISEFPFRQGGANVLTF. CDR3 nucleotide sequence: TGTGCCATCAGTGAGTTCCCTTTTCGGCAGGGTGGGGCCAACGTCCTGACTTTC.

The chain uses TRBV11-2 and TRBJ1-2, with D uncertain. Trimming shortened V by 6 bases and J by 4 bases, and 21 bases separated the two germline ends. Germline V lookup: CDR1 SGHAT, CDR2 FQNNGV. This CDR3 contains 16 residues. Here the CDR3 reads CASSSPKDGLIYGYTF. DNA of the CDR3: TGTGCCAGCAGTTCCCCTAAGGACGGATTAATCTATGGCTACACCTTC.

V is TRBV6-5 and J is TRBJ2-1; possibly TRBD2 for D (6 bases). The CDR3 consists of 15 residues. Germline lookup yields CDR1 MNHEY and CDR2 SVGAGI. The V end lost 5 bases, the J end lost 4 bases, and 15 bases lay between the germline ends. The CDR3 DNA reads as TGTGCCAGCAGTCCCCGGGGGAACGGGTACAATGAGCAGTTCTTC. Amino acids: CASSPRGNGYNEQFF.

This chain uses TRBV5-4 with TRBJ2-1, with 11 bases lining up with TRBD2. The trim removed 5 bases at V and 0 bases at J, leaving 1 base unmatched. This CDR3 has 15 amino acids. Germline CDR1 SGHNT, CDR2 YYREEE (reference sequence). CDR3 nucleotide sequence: TGTGCCAGCAGAACTAGCGGGAGCTCCTACAATGAGCAGTTCTTC. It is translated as CASRTSGSSYNEQFF.

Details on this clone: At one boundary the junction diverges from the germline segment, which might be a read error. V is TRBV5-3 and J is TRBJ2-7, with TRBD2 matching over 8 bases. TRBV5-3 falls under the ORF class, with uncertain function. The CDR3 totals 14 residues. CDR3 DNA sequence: TGTGCCAGCAGCTTGGAGCGGGAGTTCCACGAGCAGTACTTC. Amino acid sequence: CASSLEREFHEQYF.

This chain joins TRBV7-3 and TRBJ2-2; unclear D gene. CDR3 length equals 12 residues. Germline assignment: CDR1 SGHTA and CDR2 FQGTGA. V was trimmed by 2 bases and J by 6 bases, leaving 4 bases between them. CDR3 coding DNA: TGTGCCAGCAGCTTAGAATCCGGGGAGCTGTTTTTT. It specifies CASSLESGELFF.

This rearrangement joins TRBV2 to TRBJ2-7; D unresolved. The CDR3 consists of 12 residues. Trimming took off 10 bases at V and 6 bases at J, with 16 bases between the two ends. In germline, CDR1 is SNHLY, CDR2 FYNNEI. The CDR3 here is CAILTYDFEQYF. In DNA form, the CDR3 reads TGTGCCATACTAACCTACGACTTCGAGCAGTACTTC. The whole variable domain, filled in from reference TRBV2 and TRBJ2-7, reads EPEVTQTPSHQVTQMGQEVILRCVPISNHLYFYWYRQILGQKVEFLVSFYNNEISEKSEIFDDQFSVERPDGSNFTLKIRSTKLEDSAMYFCAILTYDFEQYFGPGTRLTVT.

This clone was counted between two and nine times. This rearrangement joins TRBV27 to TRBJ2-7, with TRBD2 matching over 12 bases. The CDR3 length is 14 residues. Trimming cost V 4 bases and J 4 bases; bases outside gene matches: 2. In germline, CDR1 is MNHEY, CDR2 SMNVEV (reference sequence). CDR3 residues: CASSSTSGRYEQYF. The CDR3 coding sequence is TGTGCCAGCAGTTCGACTAGCGGGAGATACGAGCAGTACTTC.

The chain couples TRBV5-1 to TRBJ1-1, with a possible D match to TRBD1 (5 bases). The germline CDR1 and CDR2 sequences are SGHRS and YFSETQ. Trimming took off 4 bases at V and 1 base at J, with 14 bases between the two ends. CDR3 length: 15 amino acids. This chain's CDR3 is CASSLQGSENTEAFF. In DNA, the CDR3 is TGCGCCAGCAGCCTTCAGGGTTCTGAGAACACTGAAGCTTTCTTT.

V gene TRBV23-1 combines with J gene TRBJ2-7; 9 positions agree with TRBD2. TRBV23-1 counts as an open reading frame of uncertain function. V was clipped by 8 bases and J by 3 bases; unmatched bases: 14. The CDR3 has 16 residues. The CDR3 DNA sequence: TGCGCCAGCGTCCATACGGGGGCGGGAGGGATCTACGAGCAGTACTTC. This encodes CASVHTGAGGIYEQYF.

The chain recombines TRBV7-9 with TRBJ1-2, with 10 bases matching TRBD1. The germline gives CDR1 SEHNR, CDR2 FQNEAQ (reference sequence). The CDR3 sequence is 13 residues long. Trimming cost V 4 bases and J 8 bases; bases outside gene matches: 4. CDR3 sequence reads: CASSSGTGAGYTF. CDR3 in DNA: TGTGCCAGCAGCTCCGGGACAGGGGCCGGCTACACCTTC.

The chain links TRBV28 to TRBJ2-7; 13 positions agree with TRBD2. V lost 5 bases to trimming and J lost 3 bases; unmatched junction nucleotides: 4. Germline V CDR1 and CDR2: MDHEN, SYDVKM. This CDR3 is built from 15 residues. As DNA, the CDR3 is TGTGCCAGCAGTACCGGACTAGCGGGAGTCTACGAGCAGTACTTC. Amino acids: CASSTGLAGVYEQYF.

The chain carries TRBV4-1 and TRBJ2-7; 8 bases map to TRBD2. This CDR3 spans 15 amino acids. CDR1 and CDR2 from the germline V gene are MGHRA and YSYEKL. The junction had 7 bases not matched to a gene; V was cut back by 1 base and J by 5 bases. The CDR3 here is CASSQVKAGVNEQYF. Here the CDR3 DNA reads TGCGCCAGCAGCCAAGTGAAAGCGGGAGTGAACGAGCAGTACTTC.

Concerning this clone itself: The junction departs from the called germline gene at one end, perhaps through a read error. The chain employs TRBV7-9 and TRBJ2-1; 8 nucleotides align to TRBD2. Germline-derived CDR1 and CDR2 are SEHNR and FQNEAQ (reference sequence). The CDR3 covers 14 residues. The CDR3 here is CASSIAGILDEQFF. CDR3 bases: TGTGCCAGCAGCATAGCGGGAATTCTTGATGAGCAGTTCTTC.

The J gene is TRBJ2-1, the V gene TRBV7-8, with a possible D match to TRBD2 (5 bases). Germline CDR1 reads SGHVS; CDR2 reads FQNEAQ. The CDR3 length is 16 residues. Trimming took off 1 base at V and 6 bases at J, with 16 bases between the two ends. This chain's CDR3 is CASSLDREKVGNEQFF. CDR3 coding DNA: TGTGCCAGCAGCTTAGACCGGGAAAAGGTGGGCAATGAGCAGTTCTTC.

The CDR3, as DNA: TGTGCCAGCAGTGACTCGCCCTACACCGGGGAGCTGTTTTTT. Amino acids: CASSDSPYTGELFF. The rearrangement joins TRBV6-4 to TRBJ2-2, with no clear D. Germline V lookup: CDR1 MRHNA, CDR2 SNTAGT. Trimming took off 0 bases at V and 3 bases at J, with 5 bases between the two ends. The CDR3 has 14 amino acids.

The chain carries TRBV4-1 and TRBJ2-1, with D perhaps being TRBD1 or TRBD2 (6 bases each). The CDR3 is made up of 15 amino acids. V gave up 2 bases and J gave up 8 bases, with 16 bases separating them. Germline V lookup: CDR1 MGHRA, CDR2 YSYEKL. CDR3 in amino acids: CASSQFGGGIYEQFF. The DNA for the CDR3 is TGCGCCAGCAGCCAATTTGGAGGGGGTATCTATGAGCAGTTCTTC.

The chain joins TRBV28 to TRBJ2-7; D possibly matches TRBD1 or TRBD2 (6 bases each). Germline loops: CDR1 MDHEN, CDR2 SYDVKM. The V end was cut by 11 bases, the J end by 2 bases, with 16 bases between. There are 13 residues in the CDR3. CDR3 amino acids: CAGGGPSPYEQYF. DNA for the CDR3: TGTGCCGGAGGGGGTCCTAGTCCCTACGAGCAGTACTTC.